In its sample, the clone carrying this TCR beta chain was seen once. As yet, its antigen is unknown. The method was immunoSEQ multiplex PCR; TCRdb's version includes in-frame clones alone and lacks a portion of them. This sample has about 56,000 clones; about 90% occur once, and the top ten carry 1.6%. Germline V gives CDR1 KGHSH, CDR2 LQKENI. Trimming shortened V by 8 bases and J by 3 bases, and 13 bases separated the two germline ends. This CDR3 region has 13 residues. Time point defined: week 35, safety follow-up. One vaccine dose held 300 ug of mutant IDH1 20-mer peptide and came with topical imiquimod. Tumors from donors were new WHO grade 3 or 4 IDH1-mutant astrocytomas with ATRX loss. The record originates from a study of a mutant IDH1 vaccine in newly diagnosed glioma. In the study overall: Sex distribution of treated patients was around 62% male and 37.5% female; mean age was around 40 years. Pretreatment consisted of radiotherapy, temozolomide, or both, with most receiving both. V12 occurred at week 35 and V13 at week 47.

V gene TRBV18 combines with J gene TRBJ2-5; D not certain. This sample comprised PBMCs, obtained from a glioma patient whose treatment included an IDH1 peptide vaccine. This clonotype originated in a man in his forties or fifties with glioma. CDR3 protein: CASAKTKEETQYF. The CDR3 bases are TGTGCCAGCGCCAAAACGAAAGAAGAGACCCAGTACTTC.